These T cell receptor beta chains were read from a single sample in a study of blood T cell repertoires in COVID-19. Some clones are missing from TCRdb's copy, which holds only in-frame ones; the method was immunoSEQ multiplex PCR. Here the sample spans around 260,000 clones, 75% to 90% being singletons. Sequencing was performed on peripheral blood. The receptors shown here come from a young man with acute or convalescent COVID-19. Each CDR3 is given with its conserved first and last residue. The order of the fields is V gene, CDR3 length, D gene, J gene, clone size, CDR3 protein, CDR3 DNA. D genes are given only for firm matches. The size field is filled for only some rows; it gives once, few, many or a size class.

V gene: TRBV28; CDR3 length: 15; D gene: TRBD1; J gene: TRBJ1-2; clone size: .; CDR3 protein: CASSMAGTVWGVYTF; CDR3 DNA: TGTGCCAGCAGTATGGCCGGGACAGTTTGGGGTGTCTACACCTTC
V gene: TRBV5-1; CDR3 length: 15; D gene: .; J gene: TRBJ1-1; clone size: .; CDR3 protein: CASSFQTGGQTEAFF; CDR3 DNA: TGCGCCAGCAGCTTTCAAACGGGGGGCCAGACTGAAGCTTTCTTT
V gene: TRBV19; CDR3 length: 14; D gene: .; J gene: TRBJ1-2; clone size: .; CDR3 protein: CASSPTGSNYGYTF; CDR3 DNA: TGTGCCAGTAGTCCCACCGGGAGCAACTATGGCTACACCTTC
V gene: TRBV6-5; CDR3 length: 15; D gene: .; J gene: TRBJ1-3; clone size: .; CDR3 protein: CASSLIGGAGNTIYF; CDR3 DNA: TGTGCCAGCAGTCTTATCGGGGGAGCTGGAAACACCATATATTTT
V gene: TRBV4-1; CDR3 length: 20; D gene: .; J gene: TRBJ2-6; clone size: .; CDR3 protein: CASSQGWVAGQSSGANVLTF; CDR3 DNA: TGCGCCAGCAGCCAAGGGTGGGTGGCAGGGCAGAGCTCTGGGGCCAACGTCCTGACTTTC
V gene: TRBV6-6; CDR3 length: 16; D gene: .; J gene: TRBJ2-3; clone size: .; CDR3 protein: CASSRDRQPSTDTQYF; CDR3 DNA: TGTGCCAGCAGTCGTGACAGACAACCTAGCACAGATACGCAGTATTTT
V gene: TRBV18; CDR3 length: 17; D gene: .; J gene: TRBJ1-1; clone size: .; CDR3 protein: CASSPGVFGQKNTEAFF; CDR3 DNA: TGTGCCAGCTCACCAGGGGTCTTCGGACAAAAGAACACTGAAGCTTTCTTT
V gene: TRBV7-9; CDR3 length: 17; D gene: .; J gene: TRBJ1-1; clone size: .; CDR3 protein: CASSLSGRIKGNTEAFF; CDR3 DNA: TGTGCCAGCAGCTTATCCGGCAGGATAAAAGGGAACACTGAAGCTTTCTTT
V gene: TRBV6-4; CDR3 length: 18; D gene: TRBD1; J gene: TRBJ1-5; clone size: .; CDR3 protein: CASTGGRTGGLLNQPQHF; CDR3 DNA: TGTGCCAGCACCGGGGGGCGGACAGGGGGGCTTCTGAATCAGCCCCAGCATTTT
V gene: TRBV19; CDR3 length: 15; D gene: .; J gene: TRBJ1-4; clone size: .; CDR3 protein: CASSIDSVRVEKLFF; CDR3 DNA: TGTGCCAGTAGTATAGATAGTGTCCGGGTTGAAAAACTGTTTTTT
V gene: TRBV6-6; CDR3 length: 13; D gene: .; J gene: TRBJ2-1; clone size: .; CDR3 protein: CASSLTLYNEQFF; CDR3 DNA: TGTGCCAGCAGTCTGACTCTCTACAATGAGCAGTTCTTC
V gene: TRBV27; CDR3 length: 15; D gene: TRBD2; J gene: TRBJ2-1; clone size: .; CDR3 protein: CASSQQSGRNHEQFF; CDR3 DNA: TGTGCCAGCAGTCAACAAAGCGGGAGGAACCATGAGCAGTTCTTC
V gene: TRBV7-6; CDR3 length: 15; D gene: TRBD2; J gene: TRBJ2-2; clone size: once; CDR3 protein: CASSFIGGGTGELFF; CDR3 DNA: TGTGCCAGCAGCTTCATTGGGGGGGGTACCGGGGAGCTGTTTTTT
V gene: TRBV3-1/TRBV3-2; CDR3 length: 14; D gene: TRBD2; J gene: TRBJ2-1; clone size: .; CDR3 protein: CASSHSGGVREQFF; CDR3 DNA: TGTGCCAGCAGCCATAGCGGGGGGGTTCGGGAGCAGTTCTTC
V gene: TRBV13; CDR3 length: 17; D gene: .; J gene: TRBJ2-1; clone size: .; CDR3 protein: CASSLFFRESSYNEQFF; CDR3 DNA: TGTGCCAGCAGCTTATTTTTTCGGGAAAGCTCCTACAATGAGCAGTTCTTC
V gene: TRBV9; CDR3 length: 15; D gene: .; J gene: TRBJ1-2; clone size: .; CDR3 protein: CASSVKGHGNYGYTF; CDR3 DNA: TGTGCCAGCAGCGTGAAGGGGCATGGAAACTATGGCTACACCTTC
V gene: TRBV6-5; CDR3 length: 14; D gene: .; J gene: TRBJ2-2; clone size: .; CDR3 protein: CASGRRSNTGELFF; CDR3 DNA: TGTGCCAGTGGGAGGCGATCCAACACCGGGGAGCTGTTTTTT
V gene: TRBV27; CDR3 length: 14; D gene: .; J gene: TRBJ2-7; clone size: .; CDR3 protein: CASSFTGSRYEQYF; CDR3 DNA: TGTGCCAGCAGTTTTACAGGAAGCCGTTACGAGCAGTACTTC
V gene: TRBV6-1; CDR3 length: 14; D gene: .; J gene: TRBJ1-2; clone size: once; CDR3 protein: CASSELLTLYGYTF; CDR3 DNA: TGTGCCAGCAGTGAACTCTTAACCCTATATGGCTACACCTTC
V gene: TRBV19; CDR3 length: 13; D gene: TRBD2; J gene: TRBJ2-5; clone size: .; CDR3 protein: CASSTLAAETQYF; CDR3 DNA: TGTGCCAGTAGTACACTAGCGGCGGAGACCCAGTACTTC
V gene: TRBV25-1; CDR3 length: 14; D gene: .; J gene: TRBJ2-7; clone size: .; CDR3 protein: CASSEYSPPYEQYF; CDR3 DNA: TGTGCCAGCAGTGAATATAGTCCTCCCTACGAGCAGTACTTC
V gene: TRBV7-3; CDR3 length: 17; D gene: TRBD1; J gene: TRBJ1-1; clone size: once; CDR3 protein: CASSRRATGALNTEAFF; CDR3 DNA: TGTGCCAGCAGCCGTCGCGCGACAGGGGCCCTGAACACTGAAGCTTTCTTT
V gene: TRBV4-2; CDR3 length: 17; D gene: TRBD2; J gene: TRBJ2-5; clone size: .; CDR3 protein: CASSQVGTSGGWETQYF; CDR3 DNA: TGTGCCAGCAGCCAAGTCGGCACTAGCGGGGGGTGGGAGACCCAGTACTTC
V gene: TRBV4-2; CDR3 length: 17; D gene: .; J gene: TRBJ2-1; clone size: .; CDR3 protein: CASSQDTRGLDYNEQFF; CDR3 DNA: TGTGCCAGCAGCCAAGATACGAGAGGGTTGGACTACAATGAGCAGTTCTTC
V gene: TRBV15; CDR3 length: 15; D gene: .; J gene: TRBJ1-2; clone size: .; CDR3 protein: CATSLLQGLFYGYTF; CDR3 DNA: TGTGCCACCAGTCTATTGCAGGGGTTATTCTATGGCTACACCTTC
V gene: TRBV5-4; CDR3 length: 14; D gene: TRBD1; J gene: TRBJ2-1; clone size: .; CDR3 protein: CASSLGQGGGEQFF; CDR3 DNA: TGTGCCAGCAGCTTGGGACAGGGCGGAGGTGAGCAGTTCTTC
V gene: TRBV27; CDR3 length: 18; D gene: TRBD2; J gene: TRBJ2-3; clone size: .; CDR3 protein: CASSPTGLAGGRTDTQYF; CDR3 DNA: TGTGCCAGCAGTCCCACGGGACTAGCGGGAGGGCGAACAGATACGCAGTATTTT
V gene: TRBV12-3/TRBV12-4; CDR3 length: 13; D gene: .; J gene: TRBJ2-6; clone size: .; CDR3 protein: CASSHSGANVLTF; CDR3 DNA: TGTGCCAGCAGTCACTCTGGGGCCAACGTCCTGACTTTC
V gene: TRBV9; CDR3 length: 14; D gene: .; J gene: TRBJ1-3; clone size: .; CDR3 protein: CASSATVPGNTIYF; CDR3 DNA: TGTGCCAGCAGCGCCACAGTTCCTGGAAACACCATATATTTT
V gene: TRBV19; CDR3 length: 14; D gene: .; J gene: TRBJ1-1; clone size: .; CDR3 protein: CASSSWTVGTEAFF; CDR3 DNA: TGTGCCAGTAGCTCATGGACAGTTGGCACTGAAGCTTTCTTT
V gene: TRBV30; CDR3 length: 12; D gene: .; J gene: TRBJ2-5; clone size: once; CDR3 protein: CAWSRTAETQYF; CDR3 DNA: TGTGCCTGGAGTCGGACAGCTGAGACCCAGTACTTC
V gene: TRBV9; CDR3 length: 15; D gene: TRBD1; J gene: TRBJ2-1; clone size: .; CDR3 protein: CASSVMMGQGGEQFF; CDR3 DNA: TGTGCCAGCAGCGTGATGATGGGACAGGGCGGTGAGCAGTTCTTC
V gene: TRBV5-5; CDR3 length: 16; D gene: TRBD1; J gene: TRBJ1-3; clone size: .; CDR3 protein: CASSLEYRGRRNTIYF; CDR3 DNA: TGTGCCAGCAGCTTGGAATACAGGGGAAGAAGAAACACCATATATTTT
V gene: TRBV5-4; CDR3 length: 16; D gene: TRBD1; J gene: TRBJ1-4; clone size: few; CDR3 protein: CASSLAPGTEGEKLFF; CDR3 DNA: TGTGCCAGCAGCTTGGCTCCCGGGACAGAGGGTGAAAAACTGTTTTTT
V gene: TRBV30; CDR3 length: 16; D gene: TRBD2; J gene: TRBJ2-3; clone size: .; CDR3 protein: CAWSVWLAGGRDTQYF; CDR3 DNA: TGTGCCTGGAGTGTCTGGCTAGCGGGGGGGAGAGATACGCAGTATTTT
V gene: TRBV19; CDR3 length: 13; D gene: .; J gene: TRBJ1-4; clone size: .; CDR3 protein: CASRGAGSEKLFF; CDR3 DNA: TGTGCCAGTAGGGGGGCAGGGAGTGAAAAACTGTTTTTT
V gene: TRBV28; CDR3 length: 15; D gene: TRBD1; J gene: TRBJ2-3; clone size: .; CDR3 protein: CASSAGGASTDTQYF; CDR3 DNA: TGTGCCAGCAGTGCAGGGGGCGCTAGCACAGATACGCAGTATTTT
V gene: TRBV18; CDR3 length: 18; D gene: .; J gene: TRBJ1-4; clone size: .; CDR3 protein: CASSPPGETFTTNEKLFF; CDR3 DNA: TGTGCCAGCTCACCGCCAGGGGAGACTTTTACAACTAATGAAAAACTGTTTTTT
V gene: TRBV19; CDR3 length: 16; D gene: TRBD2; J gene: TRBJ2-1; clone size: once; CDR3 protein: CASSLMGGGAGFEQFF; CDR3 DNA: TGTGCCAGTAGCCTAATGGGGGGAGGGGCCGGCTTTGAGCAGTTCTTC
V gene: TRBV7-9; CDR3 length: 12; D gene: .; J gene: TRBJ1-2; clone size: .; CDR3 protein: CASSPDYYGYTF; CDR3 DNA: TGTGCCAGCAGCCCGGACTACTATGGCTACACCTTC
V gene: TRBV28; CDR3 length: 17; D gene: .; J gene: TRBJ1-4; clone size: .; CDR3 protein: CASSQRGVVTTNEKLFF; CDR3 DNA: TGTGCCAGCAGTCAACGCGGCGTGGTTACAACTAATGAAAAACTGTTTTTT
V gene: TRBV30; CDR3 length: 14; D gene: .; J gene: TRBJ1-5; clone size: .; CDR3 protein: CAWSINSLNQPQHF; CDR3 DNA: TGTGCCTGGAGCATCAACAGTCTCAATCAGCCCCAGCATTTT
V gene: TRBV9; CDR3 length: 15; D gene: TRBD1; J gene: TRBJ1-1; clone size: .; CDR3 protein: CASSATGEGNTEAFF; CDR3 DNA: TGTGCCAGCAGCGCGACAGGGGAGGGGAACACTGAAGCTTTCTTT
V gene: TRBV7-2; CDR3 length: 15; D gene: .; J gene: TRBJ1-3; clone size: .; CDR3 protein: CASSLVVLTGNTIYF; CDR3 DNA: TGTGCCAGCAGCTTAGTGGTACTGACTGGAAACACCATATATTTT